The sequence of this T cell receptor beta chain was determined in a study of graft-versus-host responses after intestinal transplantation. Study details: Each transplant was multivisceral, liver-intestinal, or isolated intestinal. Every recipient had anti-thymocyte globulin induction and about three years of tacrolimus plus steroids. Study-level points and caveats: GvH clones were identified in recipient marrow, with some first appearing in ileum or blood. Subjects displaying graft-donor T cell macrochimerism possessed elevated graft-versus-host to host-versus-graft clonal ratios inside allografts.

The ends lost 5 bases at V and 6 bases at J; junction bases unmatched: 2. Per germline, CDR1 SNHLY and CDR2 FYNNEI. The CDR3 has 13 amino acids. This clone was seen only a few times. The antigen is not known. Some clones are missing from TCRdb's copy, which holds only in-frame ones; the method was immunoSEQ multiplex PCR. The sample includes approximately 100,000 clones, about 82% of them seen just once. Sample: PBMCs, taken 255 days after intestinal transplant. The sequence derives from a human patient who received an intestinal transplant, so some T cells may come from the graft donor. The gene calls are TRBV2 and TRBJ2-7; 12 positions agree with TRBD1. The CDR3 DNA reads TGTGCCAGCAGTCGGGACAGGGGGCGCGAGCAGTACTTC. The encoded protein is CASSRDRGREQYF.